A single T cell receptor (beta chain) is shown here with its context. This clonotype was seen at least ten times. Its specific antigen is unknown. Base qualities are not provided; no much larger clone lies one nucleotide away. This record comes from a study of T cells in Graves' hyperthyroidism and ophthalmopathy (dated by TCRdb to between 2018 and 2021). A note on the overall study: Peripheral blood was sampled at the time of initial diagnosis, prior to any treatment. To identify distinguishing TCR V-J signatures, a discovery cohort of some 100 patients was used, comprising 40 to 45 with Graves' ophthalmopathy and 57 with stable Graves' hyperthyroidism. Prospective prediction of ophthalmopathy was tested in an independent validation cohort consisting of 18 hyperthyroidism patients and some 15 patients who later progressed to ophthalmopathy. The 75 to 100 discovery patients were randomly split 7:3 into training and test sets. In over five Graves' hyperthyroidism patients, the study also compared T-cell repertoires from thyroid tissue with T-cell repertoires from blood. Once sampling was done, hyperthyroidism patients were given methimazole at a starting dose of 30 mg daily, whereas ophthalmopathy patients were given high-dose intravenous methylprednisolone. The paper describes TCR Vbeta CDR3 sequencing of about 140 peripheral blood samples, made up of 43 ophthalmopathy patients, more than 70 hyperthyroidism patients and roughly 17 progressor patients. Overall results and qualifications from the work: Sample size was not statistically predetermined, and blinding of investigators to group allocation was not performed. Ophthalmopathy was separated from stable hyperthyroidism by a 13 V-J signature model, with over 85% sensitivity and approximately 81% specificity obtained in cross-validation and 80%/75% obtained in testing. Most expanded thyroid clonotypes (frequency above 0.001) were also detected in blood, suggesting blood repertoires may reflect thyroid immune responses. In validation, the model predicted progression to ophthalmopathy a median of approximately 6.6 months before onset, with about 64% sensitivity and about 72% specificity.

Amplification of TCR beta CDR3 regions was carried out from RNA transcripts. For the first round of RT-PCR on the TCR CDR3, the HTBI primer set was used together with the Qiagen OneStep RT-PCR kit. A second multiplex PCR round built the libraries, followed by size selection and purification. Sequencing of the libraries was done on an Illumina HiSeq2000 using paired-end 100 bp reads. The authors' analysis ran thus. Raw data were processed with SOAPnuke, discarding reads with adapters, uncalled bases, mean Phred below 15, or no exact constant-primer or identifier match. COPE v1.2.5 was used to merge high-quality paired reads, and clonotypes were defined as unique nucleotide sequences. Clonotypes were aligned to IMGT TRBV, TRBD and TRBJ reference segments using MiTCR v1.1. Analysis was restricted to V-J combinations with a frequency above 0.0001, which covered roughly 99% of repertoires. A TCS score was defined as the ratio of F50 (clonal expansion) to E x V (chaos), with BLOSUM62-based TCRdist applied between CDR3 peptides within each V-J. Welch's t-statistics and random forest reduced around 550 V-J features to 13, which were used in a naive Bayes classifier (R e1071). TCRdb itself trimmed the public reads at Q25 with fastp, ran MiXCR and retained productive beta chains. When rows share a CDR3 protein, they turn into one entry using the most common DNA and genes. These V and J calls derive from TCRdb rather than the authors' analysis. The sample contains 500,000 or so distinct CDR3 sequences, 17% of them found a single time. The ten largest clones take up around 17% of the sample.

In the ophthalmopathy patients, disease was moderately to severely active, with a Clinical Activity Score of 3 or more, a NOSPECS grade of 4 or more, and a duration of less than 3 months. The study excluded patients with uncontrolled infections, other autoimmune diseases, pregnancy or lactation. Clinical symptoms, serum thyroxine and TRAb, thyroid ultrasound, and orbital computed tomography formed the basis for the diagnoses. Ficoll-Paque density gradient centrifugation was used to isolate PBMCs from 9.5 to 10 ml of fresh peripheral blood. Total RNA was extracted with Trizol reagent, and quality was checked on an Agilent 2100 Bioanalyzer. The sample was blood. This clonotype was obtained from a young woman with Graves' ophthalmopathy.

The CDR3 protein is CASSEGTDTGELFF. The nucleotide sequence reads as follows: TGCGCCAGCAGTGAGGGGACGGACACCGGGGAGCTGTTTTTT. The sequence joins TRBV5-1 to TRBJ2-2, with the D call tentatively TRBD1 or TRBD2, each fitting 5 bases. As encoded in the germline V gene, CDR1 is SGHRS while CDR2 is YFSETQ. The CDR3 numbers 14 residues from cysteine through phenylalanine. The sequence is cut down to CDR3 DNA, 42 bases in frame from base 1. V lost 5 bases and J lost 3 bases; the stretch between them is 11 bases long. Full variable domain (CDR3 extended with the reference TRBV5-1 and TRBJ2-2 proteins): KAGVTQTPRYLIKTRGQQVTLSCSPISGHRSVSWYQQTPGQGLQFLFEYFSETQRNKGNFPGRFSGRQFSNSRSEMNVSTLELGDSALYLCASSEGTDTGELFFGEGSRLTVL.